This T cell receptor beta chain was found in a study of regulatory T cells in long-lasting Graves disease. Study results and limitations: Persistent disease was characterized by preferential usage of TRBV28, TRBJ1-2 and TRBJ2-5.

Germline loops: CDR1 LNHNV, CDR2 YYDKDF (reference sequence). The germline V and J ends were trimmed by 11 bases and 2 bases, with 20 bases remaining between them. There are 15 residues in the CDR3. Concerning this clonotype itself: Its antigen is currently unknown.

Arm-PCR with iRepertoire HTBI primers amplified the CDR3 regions for these TCR beta libraries. Study processing details: Samples collectively showed 60 to 75 TRBV and 11 to 15 TRBJ segments. TCRdb redid the calling of the multiplex PCR reads with MiXCR, one entry per CDR3 protein. The V and J calls and clone size are TCRdb's, not the authors'. The sample has about 540,000 distinct CDR3 sequences, roughly 13% seen once; the top ten hold 8% to 10%. Time point given: newly diagnosed GD, antithyroid drugs for less than 3 months. Scientists built the TCR library using RNA that was extracted from PBMCs. These data also featured in a second study, about T cells in Graves' hyperthyroidism and ophthalmopathy. As that study records: With the HTBI primer set, the TCR CDR3 went through a first round of RT-PCR.

This sequence was found in a man younger than 40 with Graves disease. The rearrangement joins TRBV15 to TRBJ2-3; D perhaps matches TRBD2 (6 bases). This sample comprised peripheral blood mononuclear cells (PBMCs), obtained at new diagnosis, from a patient treated with antithyroid drugs. The CDR3 sequence: CAAAPQRASTDTQYF. CDR3 coding DNA: TGTGCCGCTGCCCCCCAGCGGGCCTCCACAGATACGCAGTATTTT.